The 5 T cell receptor beta chains in this list originate from one sample, sequenced in a study of graft-versus-host responses after intestinal transplantation. Method: immunoSEQ multiplex PCR; TCRdb's copy keeps in-frame clones and lacks some. The sample consists of roughly 14,000 clones, 30% to 35% of them appearing once. With roughly 200,000 irradiated, violet-dye-labeled stimulator cells, roughly 200,000 CFSE-labeled responder cells were plated. The material was alloreactive CD8+ T cells from a mixed lymphocyte reaction culture, obtained before intestinal transplant. Subset denoted: CFSE-low proliferating T cells sorted from approximately 6-day pre-transplant mixed lymphocyte reaction (GvH or HvG direction). The source is a human patient who received an intestinal transplant.

The genes are TRBV6-5 and TRBJ2-7; D perhaps matches TRBD2 (6 bases). Germline CDR1 is MNHEY and CDR2 is SVGAGI. The ends were cut back, 2 bases at V and 3 bases at J, with 8 bases in the middle. The CDR3 runs 13 residues. The CDR3 sequence is CASSYAGGYEQYF. Written as DNA, the CDR3 is TGTGCCAGCAGTTACGCCGGGGGCTACGAGCAGTACTTC.

This clone was detected a few times. The chain carries TRBV27 and TRBJ2-3; weak D call: TRBD2 (7 bases). Germline-derived CDR1 and CDR2 are MNHEY and SMNVEV (reference sequence). Trimming shortened V by 5 bases and J by 4 bases, and 25 bases separated the two germline ends. CDR3 length: 18 residues. The CDR3 DNA follows: TGTGCCAGCAGTATCCTAGGGGGGGGACTAAAGGGAGCAGATACGCAGTATTTT. It codes for CASSILGGGLKGADTQYF.

The rearrangement joins TRBV30 to TRBJ1-1; 8 bases are shared with TRBD1. The CDR3 sequence is 11 residues long. Germline V gives CDR1 GTSNPN, CDR2 SVGIG (reference sequence). With 5 bases clipped from V and 6 bases from J, the junction kept 2 bases outside the gene matches. Written as DNA, the CDR3 is TGTGCCTGGCAGGGGGCGGCTGAAGCTTTCTTT. This codes for CAWQGAAEAFF.

Only a few counts were recorded for this clone. This chain uses TRBV4-3 with TRBJ2-1, with a possible D match to TRBD1 (6 bases). This CDR3 is 15 amino acids long. V lost 1 base and J 4 bases, leaving 11 bases between the germline ends. Germline CDR1 reads LGHNA; CDR2 reads YSLEER. The CDR3 sequence: CASSQGTGQYNEQFF. CDR3 nucleotide sequence: TGCGCCAGCAGCCAAGGAACAGGGCAGTACAATGAGCAGTTCTTC.

V gene TRBV11-2 combines with J gene TRBJ2-3, with 10 bases matching TRBD2. The CDR3 totals 18 residues. The V segment lost 1 base and the J segment 1 base; nucleotides outside the gene matches: 8. Looked up from germline, CDR1 is SGHAT and CDR2 is FQNNGV. CDR3 in DNA: TGTGCCAGCAGCTTAGGGGCTAGCGGGGGATCGGGCACAGATACGCAGTATTTT. This codes for CASSLGASGGSGTDTQYF.